This T cell receptor (beta chain) was retrieved from a study of Ad26.COV2.S vaccination and SARS-CoV-2 variants. Notes on the study in general: The study found higher spike-specific TCR breadth in vaccine than placebo recipients.

Treatment defined: 15 to 20 received Ad26.COV2.S at low or high dose, single or two shots; about 5 received placebo; per-sample allocation not given. The investigators took samples on day 63 after the first vaccine or placebo injection. Donation came from an adult in Boston who was aged 18-55 years. As its vector, the vaccine had Ad26, which expressed Wuhan-strain SARS-CoV-2 spike. Concerning this clone itself: Its antigen remains unidentified.

Generated by immunoSEQ multiplex PCR, the TCRdb table keeps only in-frame clones and is missing some. In the table there are about 400,000 clones, approximately 83% of which are singletons. Sample: peripheral blood, taken in a trial of Ad26.COV2.S vaccine versus placebo. This receptor was taken from a person between 18 and 65 years old who received the Ad26.COV2.S COVID-19 vaccine or a placebo.

CDR3 coding DNA: TGTGCCAGCAGTGGGGTAGCCGAGCAGTACTTC. This gives the protein CASSGVAEQYF. This rearrangement joins TRBV6-6 to TRBJ2-7; D call uncertain. Trimming removed 5 bases from V and 6 bases from J, with 8 bases in between. CDR1 is MNHNY and CDR2 is SVGAGI in the germline V gene (reference sequence). The CDR3 length is 11 residues.